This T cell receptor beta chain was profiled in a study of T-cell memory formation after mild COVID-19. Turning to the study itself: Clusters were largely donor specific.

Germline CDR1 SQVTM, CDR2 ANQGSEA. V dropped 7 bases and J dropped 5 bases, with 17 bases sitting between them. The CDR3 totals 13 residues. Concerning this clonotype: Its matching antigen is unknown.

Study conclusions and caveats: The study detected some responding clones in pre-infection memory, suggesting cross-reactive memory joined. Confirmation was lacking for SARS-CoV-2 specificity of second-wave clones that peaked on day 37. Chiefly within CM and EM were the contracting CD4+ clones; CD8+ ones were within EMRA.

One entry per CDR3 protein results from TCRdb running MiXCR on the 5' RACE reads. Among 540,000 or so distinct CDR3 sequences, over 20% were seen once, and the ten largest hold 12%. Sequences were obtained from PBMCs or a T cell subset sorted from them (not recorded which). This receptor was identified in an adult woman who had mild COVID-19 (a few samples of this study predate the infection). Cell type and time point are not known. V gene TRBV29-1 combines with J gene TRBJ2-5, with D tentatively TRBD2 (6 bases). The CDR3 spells CSGRSRSGETQYF. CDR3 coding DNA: TGCAGCGGTAGGAGTCGGAGCGGGGAGACCCAGTACTTC.